This T cell receptor beta chain appears in the sequencing data of a study of tissue T cells after allogeneic stem cell transplantation. Overall study: Before transplant, recipient-origin PBMCs were collected in roughly 5 GVHD patients. CD3+ T cells were flow-sorted when enough cells; otherwise DNA extracted directly. Study-level results: Anatomically similar tissues had similar TCR repertoires within each patient. Few T cell clones were shared across patients, but motif clusters showed tissue-specific shared signatures.

Looked up from germline, CDR1 is SGHAT and CDR2 is FQNNGV. This CDR3 is 16 amino acids long. Trimming removed 1 base from V and 5 bases from J, with 14 bases in between. Assay: immunoSEQ multiplex PCR; the TCRdb copy retains only in-frame clones and omits some. The sample holds about 43,000 clones, about nine tenths seen once. On this clone itself: The antigen is undetermined.

Here the sequenced sample was blood, taken before transplantation. The receptor was derived from a woman aged 40-69 years who later had graft-versus-host disease after an allogeneic stem cell transplant. The chain recombines TRBV11-2 with TRBJ1-4; D gene unclear. The CDR3 bases are TGTGCCAGCAGCTTAGGCGACCGGACTCCGAATGAAAAACTGTTTTTT. Encoded protein: CASSLGDRTPNEKLFF.